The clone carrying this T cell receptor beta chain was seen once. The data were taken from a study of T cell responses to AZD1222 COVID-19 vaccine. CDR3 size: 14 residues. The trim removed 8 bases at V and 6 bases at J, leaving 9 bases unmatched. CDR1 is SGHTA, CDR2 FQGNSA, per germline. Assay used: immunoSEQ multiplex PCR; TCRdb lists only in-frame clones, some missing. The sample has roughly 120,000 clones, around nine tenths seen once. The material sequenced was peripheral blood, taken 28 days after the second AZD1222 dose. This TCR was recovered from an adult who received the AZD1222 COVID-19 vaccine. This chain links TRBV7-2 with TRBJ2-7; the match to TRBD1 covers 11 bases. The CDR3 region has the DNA TGTGCCAGCGGGGGACAGGGGGTGATTCTCGAGCAGTACTTC. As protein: CASGGQGVILEQYF.